The 9 T cell receptor beta chains reported below all come from one sample, sequenced in a study of glioma-infiltrating T cells after dendritic cell vaccination. As for time point: after dendritic cell vaccination, including at tumor progression/relapse. Some clones are missing from TCRdb's copy, which holds only in-frame ones; the method was immunoSEQ multiplex PCR. The sample comprises tens of thousands of clones, 85% of which are singletons, and 8.5% rests with the top ten. Sequenced material: blood, taken after dendritic cell vaccination. The source of these receptors is a human donor with glioblastoma.

The rearrangement links TRBV27 to TRBJ1-2; TRBD1 aligns across 8 bases. The germline V gene has CDR1 MNHEY and CDR2 SMNVEV (reference sequence). After removal of 3 bases from V and 8 bases from J, the junction contained 8 bases not matched to a gene. The CDR3 runs to 14 residues. For the CDR3, the DNA is TGTGCCAGCAGTTTCAACGGACAGGGTAACGGCTACACCTTC. Protein product: CASSFNGQGNGYTF.

The chain is built from TRBV19 and TRBJ2-4, with a weak D call TRBD2 (5 bases). CDR1 and CDR2 (germline): LNHDA, SQIVND (reference sequence). There are 16 residues in the CDR3. V was trimmed by 3 bases and J by 8 bases, leaving 20 bases between them. The CDR3 bases are TGTGCCAGTAGTATTTCGGTGACACCAAGAGGGTACATTCAGTACTTC. Protein product: CASSISVTPRGYIQYF. Full variable domain (missing parts from reference TRBV19 and TRBJ2-4): DGGITQSPKYLFRKEGQNVTLSCEQNLNHDAMYWYRQDPGQGLRLIYYSQIVNDFQKGDIAEGYSVSREKKESFPLTVTSAQKNPTAFYLCASSISVTPRGYIQYFGAGTRLSVL.

The chain uses TRBV2 and TRBJ2-5; 9 bases are shared with TRBD1. CDR1 SNHLY and CDR2 FYNNEI come from the germline V gene. The CDR3 is made up of 15 amino acids. Losses at the gene ends were 5 bases for V and 1 base for J; bases not matched to a gene: 5. CDR3 region: CASSTTTGGQETQYF. CDR3 bases: TGTGCCAGCAGTACAACGACAGGGGGCCAAGAGACCCAGTACTTC. Variable domain in full (rest from reference TRBV2 and TRBJ2-5): EPEVTQTPSHQVTQMGQEVILRCVPISNHLYFYWYRQILGQKVEFLVSFYNNEISEKSEIFDDQFSVERPDGSNFTLKIRSTKLEDSAMYFCASSTTTGGQETQYFGPGTRLLVL.

This chain connects TRBV5-1 to TRBJ1-1; D is perhaps TRBD1 (5 bases). V gave up 3 bases and J gave up 7 bases, with 10 bases separating them. The V gene's germline CDR1 is SGHRS and CDR2 YFSETQ. The CDR3 extends over 12 amino acids. The CDR3 DNA reads TGCGCCAGCAGCTCCGCCGGGGGTGAAGCTTTCTTT. It is translated as CASSSAGGEAFF.

This clone was detected only once. CDR3 in DNA: TGTGCCAGCAGCTTAGGCGGGGGGCACTCCTACAATGAGCAGTTCTTC. This gives the protein CASSLGGGHSYNEQFF. The gene calls are TRBV7-2 and TRBJ2-1; 8 bases align to TRBD2. CDR3 length equals 16 residues. Germline V gene data show CDR1 as SGHTA and CDR2 as FQGNSA. V lost 1 base to trimming and J lost 0 bases; unmatched junction nucleotides: 2.

V and J are TRBV7-5 and TRBJ2-7; the table's D call, TRBD1, was not checked against the DNA. TRBV7-5 is tagged as a pseudogene. The CDR3 has 15 residues. The CDR3 reads CVRSLRLDRAYEQYF. CDR3 DNA sequence: TGTGTCAGAAGCCTCAGACTCGACAGAGCCTACGAGCAGTACTTC.

The CDR3 loop is CSRQGGTEAFF. The CDR3 nucleotides are TGCAGTAGACAGGGAGGCACTGAAGCTTTCTTT. J is TRBJ1-1 and V is TRBV20-1, with 7 nucleotides matching TRBD1. With V trimmed by 8 bases and J by 4 bases, 4 bases remained unmatched. The germline V gene encodes CDR1 DFQATT and CDR2 SNEGSKA (reference sequence). This CDR3 has 11 residues.

About this clone itself: Compared with germline, one end of the junction differs, possibly owing to a read error. This chain uses TRBV2 with TRBJ2-1; 8 bases are a match to TRBD1. CDR3 length equals 11 residues. The germline V gene has CDR1 SNHLY and CDR2 FYNNEI. In DNA form, the CDR3 reads TGTGCCAGCAACGAAGACAGGGGTAGACTCTTC. As protein: CASNEDRGRLF.

This clone was recorded a few times. The CDR3 here is CASSLEAQPYNEQFF. CDR3 bases: TGTGCCAGCAGCTTAGAGGCCCAACCCTACAATGAGCAGTTCTTC. The rearrangement joins TRBV7-3 to TRBJ2-1; D unresolved. V was cut by 2 bases and J by 2 bases, with 10 bases left in between. Germline lookup yields CDR1 SGHTA and CDR2 FQGTGA. CDR3 length: 15 amino acids.